Shown below are 9 T cell receptor beta chains from a single sample sequenced in a study of T cell responses to AZD1222 COVID-19 vaccine. Method: immunoSEQ multiplex PCR; TCRdb's copy keeps in-frame clones and lacks some. The data hold 120,000 or so clones, with less than 95% observed a single time. The sample here was peripheral blood, taken on day 0 of AZD1222 vaccination. The receptors shown here come from an adult in good health.

The CDR3 loop reads CASSFRLQPQHF. The DNA of the CDR3 is TGTGCCAGCAGTTTTCGGCTTCAGCCCCAGCATTTT. The chain recombines TRBV12-3 or TRBV12-4 with TRBJ1-5; unclear D gene. V was pared by 3 bases and J by 6 bases, with 6 bases between. The CDR3 totals 12 residues.

The chain couples TRBV7-9 to TRBJ1-2, with 7 bases matching TRBD1. The germline V gene encodes CDR1 SEHNR and CDR2 FQNEAQ (reference sequence). This CDR3 has 14 amino acids. The V and J ends lost 2 bases and 6 bases, in that order; junction bases with no gene match: 6. The CDR3 nucleotides read TGTGCCAGCAGCTTAACGACAGGGTTGGATGGCTACACCTTC. Amino acids: CASSLTTGLDGYTF.

The rearrangement links TRBV19 to TRBJ1-4, with TRBD1 identical over 7 bases. After removal of 7 bases from V and 4 bases from J, the junction contained 6 bases not matched to a gene. The CDR3 has 14 amino acids. The germline CDR1 and CDR2 sequences are LNHDA and SQIVND (reference sequence). The CDR3 reads CASIDRVGNEKLFF. CDR3 sequence (DNA): TGTGCCAGTATAGACAGGGTCGGTAATGAAAAACTGTTTTTT.

This chain links TRBV25-1 with TRBJ1-2; TRBD1 might be the D (6 bases). The CDR3 consists of 12 residues. The V end lost 7 bases, the J end lost 5 bases, and 11 bases lay between the germline ends. CDR1 and CDR2 (germline): MGHDK, SYGVNS. The CDR3 spells CASKNREYGYTF. CDR3 coding DNA: TGTGCCAGCAAGAACAGGGAGTATGGCTACACCTTC.

As for this clone: This specimen includes other DNA sequences encoding the same CDR3. For the CDR3, the DNA is TGCGCCAGCAGCTTAGAAGAGACCCAGTACTTC. This codes for CASSLEETQYF. The chain couples TRBV5-1 to TRBJ2-5, with no clear D. CDR3 length equals 11 residues. V was pared by 2 bases and J by 3 bases, with 2 bases between. Germline lookup yields CDR1 SGHRS and CDR2 YFSETQ. The full variable domain, with the rest looked up from reference TRBV5-1 and TRBJ2-5, is KAGVTQTPRYLIKTRGQQVTLSCSPISGHRSVSWYQQTPGQGLQFLFEYFSETQRNKGNFPGRFSGRQFSNSRSEMNVSTLELGDSALYLCASSLEETQYFGPGTRLLVL.

The chain uses TRBV7-8 and TRBJ1-5, with D uncertain. Trimming removed 1 base from V and 4 bases from J, with 11 bases in between. The germline CDR1 and CDR2 sequences are SGHVS and FQNEAQ. The CDR3 runs to 15 residues. The CDR3 region is CASSLDRSSNQPQHF. DNA of the CDR3: TGTGCCAGCAGCTTAGATAGGAGTTCTAATCAGCCCCAGCATTTT.

The chain joins TRBV18 to TRBJ1-2; D may be TRBD1 (5 bases). The germline gives CDR1 KGHSH, CDR2 LQKENI. The V end lost 4 bases, the J end lost 2 bases, and 11 bases lay between the germline ends. The CDR3 has 14 residues. The CDR3 reads CASSRGGGNYGYTF. The CDR3 DNA reads as TGTGCCAGCTCACGAGGCGGGGGGAACTATGGCTACACCTTC.

The rearrangement links TRBV7-8 to TRBJ1-5, with D tentatively TRBD1 (6 bases). The germline V gene has CDR1 SGHVS and CDR2 FQNEAQ. V dropped 5 bases and J dropped 3 bases, with 17 bases sitting between them. The CDR3 is 16 residues long. The CDR3 protein is CASSHHRVPYNQPQHF. CDR3 DNA: TGTGCCAGCAGCCACCACAGGGTACCCTACAATCAGCCCCAGCATTTT.

The V gene is TRBV9, the J gene TRBJ2-2; 8 bases line up with TRBD2. The germline CDR1 and CDR2 sequences are SGDLS and YYNGEE. The CDR3 totals 13 residues. With V trimmed by 4 bases and J by 6 bases, 2 bases remained unmatched. CDR3 coding DNA: TGTGCCAGCAGCCCGGGGGGGGCCGGGGAGCTGTTTTTT. Translated, it gives CASSPGGAGELFF.